The clone carrying this TCR beta chain has just a few counts. Amplification used 60 Vbeta primers and 13 Jbeta primers. Sequencing was performed with immunoSEQ multiplex PCR; in TCRdb, only in-frame clones are kept and a portion is missing. Counted here are 85,000 to 110,000 clones, roughly 70% occurring once; the ten biggest clones make up approximately 3.5%. Germline assignment: CDR1 DFQATT and CDR2 SNEGSKA (reference sequence). With 3 bases removed from V and 8 bases from J, the gap between germline ends came to 10 bases. This CDR3 is 11 amino acids long. These data belong to a study of cytomegalovirus exposure and HLA in healthy donors.

J is TRBJ1-1 and V is TRBV20-1, with D uncertain. Input material: PBMCs. This receptor was taken from a woman between 50 and 59 years old in good health and CMV-seronegative. The CDR3 region has the DNA TGCAGTGCTAGTGTGGGCAGGGAAGCTTTCTTT. Translation gives CSASVGREAFF.